This T cell receptor (beta chain) was observed in a study of cytomegalovirus exposure and HLA in healthy donors. In the study overall: Researchers previously reported finding fewer than 140 million unique TCR beta sequences from roughly 170 million T cells.

A few counts support this clone. Its antigen is unidentified. The PCR ran on 60 Vbeta and 13 Jbeta primers. Sequencing was performed with immunoSEQ multiplex PCR; in TCRdb, only in-frame clones are kept and a portion is missing. Found here are 110,000 or so clones, roughly 15% of them singletons; the top ten hold about 0.79%. Study findings and constraints: Specific recognition of CMV antigens was confirmed in vitro for a few chains (all CMV-associated).

The donors comprised healthy bone marrow donors. Donors were nominally healthy when sampled, though unrecorded immune exposures were likely. From germline, CDR1 is GTSNPN and CDR2 SVGIG (reference sequence). Trimming removed 8 bases from V and 4 bases from J; junction bases left unmatched: 10. This CDR3 spans 13 amino acids. Material for sequencing was PBMCs. The chain combines TRBV30 with TRBJ2-7; the match to TRBD1 covers 8 bases. This receptor was obtained from a female donor in good health and CMV-seronegative. CDR3 nucleotides: TGTGCCGGAGAGCAGGGGGCAGGATACGAGCAGTACTTC. Protein product: CAGEQGAGYEQYF.